Listed below are T cell receptor beta chains from one sample, sequenced in a study of blood T cell repertoires in COVID-19. Sequenced by immunoSEQ multiplex PCR; TCRdb stores in-frame clones only, minus some. The sample has about 440,000 clones, approximately 88% seen once; the top ten hold around 13%. The sequenced sample was peripheral blood. These receptor sequences come from a woman between 50 and 59 years old with COVID-19, enrolled during active disease. CDR3s include the opening cysteine and the closing phenylalanine or tryptophan. Each record gives: clone size, V gene, D gene, J gene, CDR3 protein, CDR3 DNA. The D gene is left open where the match is weak. Clone size is stated in some rows and not others, as once, few, many or a class when expanded.

-	TRBV10-3	-	TRBJ1-5	CAIKGPGGNQPQHF	TGTGCCATCAAGGGGCCCGGAGGGAATCAGCCCCAGCATTTT
-	TRBV20-1	TRBD1	TRBJ1-2	CSARQGEGYTF	TGCAGTGCTCGACAGGGTGAAGGCTACACCTTC
-	TRBV27	TRBD2	TRBJ2-7	CASSSLGGLDEQYF	TGTGCCAGCAGTTCCCTCGGGGGGTTGGACGAGCAGTACTTC
-	TRBV3-1/TRBV3-2	-	TRBJ2-2	CASSLDRATTGELFF	TGTGCCAGCAGCCTCGACAGAGCGACCACCGGGGAGCTGTTTTTT
-	TRBV2	TRBD1	TRBJ2-4	CASSATGGTSAKNIQYF	TGTGCCAGCAGTGCAACAGGGGGCACGTCGGCCAAAAACATTCAGTACTTC
-	TRBV19	-	TRBJ1-2	CASSSPRQGGNYGYTF	TGTGCCAGTAGTTCCCCCCGGCAAGGAGGAAACTATGGCTACACCTTC
few	TRBV6-5	-	TRBJ2-2	CAIRRGSNTGELFF	TGTGCCATCCGGAGGGGCAGCAACACCGGGGAGCTGTTTTTT
-	TRBV6-5	-	TRBJ1-5	CASSLGRNQPQHF	TGTGCCAGCAGTTTGGGCAGGAATCAGCCCCAGCATTTT
-	TRBV7-9	-	TRBJ1-2	CASSAQAARDGYTF	TGTGCCAGCAGCGCGCAAGCCGCCAGGGATGGCTACACCTTC
-	TRBV5-1	TRBD2	TRBJ2-1	CASSGGTGGYNEQFF	TGCGCCAGCAGCGGGGGGACGGGAGGCTACAATGAGCAGTTCTTC
-	TRBV30	-	TRBJ1-6	CAWSVSLNSPLHF	TGTGCCTGGAGTGTCTCCCTGAATTCACCCCTCCACTTT
-	TRBV6-6	TRBD1	TRBJ1-4	CASSSNRGTNEKLFF	TGTGCCAGCAGTAGTAACAGGGGAACTAATGAAAAACTGTTTTTT
-	TRBV6-5	-	TRBJ1-3	CASREVMRNTIYF	TGTGCCAGCAGGGAGGTCATGCGGAACACCATATATTTT
-	TRBV19	-	TRBJ1-6	CASSIADTYNSPLHF	TGTGCCAGTAGTATAGCTGACACCTATAATTCACCCCTCCACTTT
-	TRBV28	TRBD2	TRBJ2-7	CASRTSGWYEQYF	TGTGCCAGCAGAACTAGCGGGTGGTACGAGCAGTACTTC
-	TRBV6-6	TRBD1	TRBJ2-5	CASLKDRGETQYF	TGTGCCAGCCTCAAGGACAGGGGAGAGACCCAGTACTTC
-	TRBV11-2	TRBD1	TRBJ2-1	CASSPLRDRTFGEQFF	TGTGCCAGCAGCCCCCTAAGGGACAGGACCTTCGGGGAGCAGTTCTTC
-	TRBV12-3/TRBV12-4	-	TRBJ1-1	CATWWQGRTEAFF	TGTGCCACCTGGTGGCAGGGTCGGACTGAAGCTTTCTTT
-	TRBV30	-	TRBJ1-2	CAWSVSHGYTF	TGTGCCTGGAGTGTAAGCCATGGCTACACCTTC
-	TRBV19	-	TRBJ2-7	CASSTSTEPYYEQYF	TGTGCCAGTAGTACTTCGACAGAACCCTACTACGAGCAGTACTTC
once	TRBV4-1	TRBD1	TRBJ1-1	CASSQDPGTVSTEAFF	TGCGCCAGCAGCCAAGATCCCGGGACAGTCAGTACTGAAGCTTTCTTT
-	TRBV19	-	TRBJ1-5	CASSRSLRGFVGRQNSNQPQHF	TGTGCCAGTAGTAGAAGTCTCCGTGGGTTTGTGGGGAGACAAAATAGCAATCAGCCCCAGCATTTT
once	TRBV7-2	-	TRBJ1-2	CASSSPDSPSGDYGYTF	TGTGCCAGCAGTTCTCCGGACAGCCCATCCGGGGACTATGGCTACACCTTC
-	TRBV19	TRBD1	TRBJ1-5	CASTAFASTGGTPQHF	TGTGCCAGTACCGCCTTTGCGAGCACAGGGGGCACTCCCCAGCATTTT
-	TRBV6-5	-	TRBJ1-1	CASSYGRGMNTEAFF	TGTGCCAGCAGTTACGGAAGAGGAATGAACACTGAAGCTTTCTTT
-	TRBV11-2	-	TRBJ2-2	CASSLAGGLNTGELFF	TGTGCCAGCAGCTTAGCGGGCGGGTTGAACACCGGGGAGCTGTTTTTT
few	TRBV27	TRBD1	TRBJ1-1	CASRQGSTEAFF	TGTGCCAGCAGACAGGGGAGCACTGAAGCTTTCTTT
once	TRBV5-1	TRBD2	TRBJ2-3	CASSFTSGASDTQYF	TGCGCCAGCAGCTTCACTAGCGGGGCTTCAGATACGCAGTATTTT
-	TRBV20-1	-	TRBJ2-3	CRALRAGTQYF	TGCAGGGCCCTCCGGGCGGGTACGCAGTATTTT
-	TRBV28	TRBD2	TRBJ2-1	CASSTDDWAGGNEQFF	TGTGCCAGCAGTACTGATGACTGGGCGGGGGGCAATGAGCAGTTCTTC
-	TRBV4-1	-	TRBJ2-7	CASSQDQVNSYEQYF	TGCGCCAGCAGCCAAGATCAGGTGAATTCCTACGAGCAGTACTTC
-	TRBV12-5	TRBD1	TRBJ1-1	CASGLDQGASSTEAFF	TGTGCTAGTGGTTTGGATCAGGGGGCCTCGAGCACTGAAGCTTTCTTT
few	TRBV4-2	-	TRBJ1-2	CASSQDKGANYGYTF	TGTGCCAGCAGCCAAGATAAAGGGGCCAACTATGGCTACACCTTC
-	TRBV4-1	TRBD2	TRBJ2-1	CASSLLGGLASYNEQFF	TGCGCCAGCAGCCTCCTGGGGGGACTAGCCTCCTACAATGAGCAGTTCTTC
-	TRBV28	-	TRBJ1-5	CASSLVQGSNQPQHF	TGTGCCAGCAGTTTAGTACAGGGTAGCAATCAGCCCCAGCATTTT
-	TRBV2	-	TRBJ1-1	CASISQGTPFF	TGTGCCAGCATATCCCAGGGGACGCCTTTCTTT
few	TRBV6-1	-	TRBJ1-1	CASSEHGQHQAFF	TGTGCCAGCAGTGAACATGGACAGCATCAAGCTTTCTTT
-	TRBV11-2	-	TRBJ1-6	CASSLAGQRDSPLHF	TGTGCCAGCAGCTTAGCAGGACAAAGGGATTCACCCCTCCACTTT
-	TRBV7-2	-	TRBJ2-6	CASLRDKAFSGANVLTF	TGTGCCAGCCTCCGGGACAAAGCCTTCTCTGGGGCCAACGTCCTGACTTTC
-	TRBV14	TRBD1	TRBJ1-4	CASSQGPGQVNEKLFF	TGTGCCAGCAGCCAGGGACCGGGACAGGTTAATGAAAAACTGTTTTTT
-	TRBV18	-	TRBJ2-2	CASSPRGGSTGELFF	TGTGCCAGCTCACCACGAGGAGGGAGCACCGGGGAGCTGTTTTTT
-	TRBV10-2	TRBD2	TRBJ2-1	CASSESLAGGPHEQFF	TGCGCCAGCAGTGAGTCACTGGCGGGGGGGCCACATGAGCAGTTCTTC
-	TRBV5-6	TRBD2	TRBJ2-7	CASSILAGGPGEQYF	TGTGCCAGCAGCATACTAGCGGGGGGGCCTGGCGAGCAGTACTTC
-	TRBV2	TRBD1	TRBJ2-2	CASKLDRVGGELFF	TGTGCCAGCAAGCTCGACAGGGTGGGCGGGGAGCTGTTTTTT
-	TRBV20-1	TRBD1	TRBJ1-2	CSASPGTGRWTNYGYTF	TGCAGTGCTAGTCCGGGGACAGGGAGGTGGACTAACTATGGCTACACCTTC
-	TRBV30	-	TRBJ1-1	CAWTSFTEAFF	TGTGCCTGGACCAGTTTCACTGAAGCTTTCTTT
-	TRBV19	TRBD1	TRBJ1-6	CASTPFGQGAGGSPLHF	TGTGCCAGTACCCCTTTCGGACAGGGGGCCGGAGGCTCACCCCTCCACTTT
-	TRBV11-1	-	TRBJ2-1	CASRLQVGEYNEQFF	TGTGCCAGCAGGCTGCAAGTTGGGGAGTACAATGAGCAGTTCTTC
-	TRBV5-6	-	TRBJ2-1	CASSSATQGYEQFF	TGTGCCAGCAGTTCAGCGACTCAGGGATACGAGCAGTTCTTC
-	TRBV30	-	TRBJ1-1	CAWQSGTPRTEAFF	TGTGCCTGGCAATCCGGGACTCCTCGGACTGAAGCTTTCTTT
few	TRBV20-1	TRBD1	TRBJ2-5	CSARDRAQETQYF	TGCAGTGCTCGTGACAGGGCCCAAGAGACCCAGTACTTC
few	TRBV11-2	-	TRBJ1-5	CASSLGGDSNQPQHF	TGTGCCAGCAGCTTGGGAGGGGATAGCAATCAGCCCCAGCATTTT
once	TRBV11-2	TRBD1	TRBJ1-3	CASSWQDRGSSGNTIYF	TGTGCCAGCAGCTGGCAGGACAGGGGTTCATCTGGAAACACCATATATTTT
-	TRBV7-3	TRBD1	TRBJ2-7	CASSLSQGADEQYF	TGTGCCAGCAGCCTTTCACAGGGGGCTGACGAGCAGTACTTC
-	TRBV12-3/TRBV12-4	TRBD1	TRBJ1-2	CASSQTGVGYTF	TGTGCCAGCAGTCAGACAGGGGTCGGCTACACCTTC
-	TRBV4-1	TRBD1	TRBJ1-4	CASSQEGDRGRVYGNEKLFF	TGCGCCAGCAGCCAAGAAGGGGACAGGGGGCGGGTGTATGGGAATGAAAAACTGTTTTTT
-	TRBV4-2	-	TRBJ2-7	CASSLDPGGVSYEQYF	TGTGCCAGCAGCCTAGACCCCGGCGGGGTATCCTACGAGCAGTACTTC
-	TRBV24-1	TRBD1	TRBJ2-2	CATSDLLIRPGQSNTGELFF	TGTGCCACCAGTGATTTGCTAATCCGACCGGGACAGTCGAACACCGGGGAGCTGTTTTTT